This T cell receptor (beta chain) was captured by sequencing in a study of PD-L1 blockade in urothelial cancer. In the study overall: Prior chemotherapy in patients spanned 0 to 3 regimens. Each blood sample yielded a median of around 150,000 T cells. Overall study results and limits: Patients who had durable benefit saw their tumor-associated blood clones expand more at 3 weeks.

Documented time point: pretreatment peripheral blood. Patients suffered from locally advanced or metastatic urothelial carcinoma. Per the germline V gene, CDR1 is SGHDT and CDR2 is YYEEEE. CDR3 length equals 14 residues. Losses at the gene ends were 4 bases for V and 5 bases for J; bases not matched to a gene: 6. Note on this clone: What it recognizes is unknown.

Profiled with immunoSEQ multiplex PCR; TCRdb holds only in-frame clones, not every one. The table shows some 52,000 clones, with roughly 75% occurring only once. Sequenced material: PBMCs, taken around atezolizumab (anti-PD-L1) treatment. The TCR sequence derives from a man between 65 and 85 years old with urothelial cancer. The chain couples TRBV5-6 to TRBJ2-3; the match to TRBD2 covers 8 bases. The CDR3 DNA sequence: TGTGCCAGCAGCCCGCGGGGGGTCGAAGATACGCAGTATTTT. It translates to CASSPRGVEDTQYF.